This T cell receptor (beta chain) was captured in a study of cytomegalovirus exposure and HLA in healthy donors. Notes on the study in general: Later genetic work tied a missense DCLRE1C variant to beta-chain V and J trimming. TCR beta sequences reportedly predicted the HLA-A and HLA-B alleles of most subjects accurately. Equally common other TCR beta chains were less clonally expanded than HLA-associated ones, a later analysis found.

This clone was seen only a few times. Antigen specificity is unknown. CDR3 length: 15 amino acids. V gave up 5 bases and J gave up 10 bases, with 21 bases separating them. CDR1 LNHDA and CDR2 SQIVND come from the germline V gene (reference sequence). In the PCR, 60 Vbeta and 13 Jbeta primers were used. Data came from immunoSEQ multiplex PCR; TCRdb stores just in-frame clones and leaves some out. Here the sample spans about 120,000 clones, over 60% being singletons. The V and J genes are TRBV19 and TRBJ1-5, with D unclear. This receptor was identified in a human donor in good health. Sequences were obtained from PBMCs. CDR3 in amino acids: CASSRGTDQDGPQHF. The CDR3 DNA reads as TGTGCCAGTAGTCGGGGAACAGACCAGGATGGACCCCAGCATTTT.